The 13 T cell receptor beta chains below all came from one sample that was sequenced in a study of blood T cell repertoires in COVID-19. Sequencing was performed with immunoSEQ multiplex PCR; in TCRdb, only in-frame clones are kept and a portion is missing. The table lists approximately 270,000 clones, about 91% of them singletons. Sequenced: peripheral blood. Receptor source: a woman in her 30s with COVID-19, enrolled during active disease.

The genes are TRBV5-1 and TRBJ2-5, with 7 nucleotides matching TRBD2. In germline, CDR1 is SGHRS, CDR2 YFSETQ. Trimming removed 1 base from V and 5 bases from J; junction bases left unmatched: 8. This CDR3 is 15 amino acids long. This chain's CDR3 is CASSLFASGGETQYF. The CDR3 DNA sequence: TGCGCCAGCAGCTTGTTTGCTAGCGGTGGGGAGACCCAGTACTTC.

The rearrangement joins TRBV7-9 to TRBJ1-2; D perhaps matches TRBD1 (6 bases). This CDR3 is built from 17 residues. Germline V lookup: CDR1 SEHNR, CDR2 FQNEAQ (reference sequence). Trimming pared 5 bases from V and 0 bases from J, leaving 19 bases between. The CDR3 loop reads CASSLRRGGTSNYGYTF. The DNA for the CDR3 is TGTGCCAGCAGCCTAAGGAGGGGGGGTACCTCTAACTATGGCTACACCTTC.

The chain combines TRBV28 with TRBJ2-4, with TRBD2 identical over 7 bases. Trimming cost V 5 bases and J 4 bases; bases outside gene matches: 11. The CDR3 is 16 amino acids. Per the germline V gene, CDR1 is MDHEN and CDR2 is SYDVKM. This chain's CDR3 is CASSSGGEDWKNIQYF. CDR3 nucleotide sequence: TGTGCCAGCAGTAGTGGGGGGGAGGATTGGAAAAACATTCAGTACTTC.

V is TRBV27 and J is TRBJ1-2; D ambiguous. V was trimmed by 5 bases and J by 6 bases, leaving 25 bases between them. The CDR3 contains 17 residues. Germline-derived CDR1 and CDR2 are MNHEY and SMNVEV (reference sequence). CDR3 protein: CASSPRGGGRGKHGYTF. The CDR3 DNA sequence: TGTGCCAGCAGTCCCCGGGGAGGAGGTCGCGGAAAACATGGCTACACCTTC.

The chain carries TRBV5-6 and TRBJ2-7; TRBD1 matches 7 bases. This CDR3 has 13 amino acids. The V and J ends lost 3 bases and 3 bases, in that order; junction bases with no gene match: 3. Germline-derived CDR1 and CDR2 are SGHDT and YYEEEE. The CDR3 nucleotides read TGTGCCAGCAGCTCGGACAGGAACTACGAGCAGTACTTC. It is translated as CASSSDRNYEQYF. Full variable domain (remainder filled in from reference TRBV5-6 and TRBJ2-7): DAGVTQSPTHLIKTRGQQVTLRCSPKSGHDTVSWYQQALGQGPQFIFQYYEEEERQRGNFPDRFSGHQFPNYSSELNVNALLLGDSALYLCASSSDRNYEQYFGPGTRLTVT.

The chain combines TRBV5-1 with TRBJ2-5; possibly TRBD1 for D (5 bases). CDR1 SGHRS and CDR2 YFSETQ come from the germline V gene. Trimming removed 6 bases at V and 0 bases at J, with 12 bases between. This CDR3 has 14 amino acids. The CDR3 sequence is CASTLGAYQETQYF. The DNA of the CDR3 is TGCGCCAGCACCCTAGGGGCGTACCAAGAGACCCAGTACTTC.

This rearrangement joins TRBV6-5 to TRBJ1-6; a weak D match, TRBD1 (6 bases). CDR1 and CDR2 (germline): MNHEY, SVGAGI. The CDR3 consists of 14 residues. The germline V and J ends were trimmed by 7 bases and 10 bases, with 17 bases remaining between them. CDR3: CASKRSGGESPLHF. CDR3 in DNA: TGTGCCAGCAAGCGAAGCGGGGGCGAGTCACCCCTCCACTTT.

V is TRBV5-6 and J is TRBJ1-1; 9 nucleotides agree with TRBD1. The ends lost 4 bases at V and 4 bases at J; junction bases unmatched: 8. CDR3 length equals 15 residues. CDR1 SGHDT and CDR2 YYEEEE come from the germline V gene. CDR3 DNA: TGTGCCAGCAGCGGAACAGGGGGCTGGGGCACTGAAGCTTTCTTT. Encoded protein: CASSGTGGWGTEAFF.

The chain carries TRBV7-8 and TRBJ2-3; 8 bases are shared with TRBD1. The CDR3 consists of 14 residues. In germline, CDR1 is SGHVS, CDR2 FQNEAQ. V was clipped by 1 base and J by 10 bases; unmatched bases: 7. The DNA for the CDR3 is TGTGCCAGCAGCTTAGAGGGCCCAGGGGGCTCGCAGTATTTT. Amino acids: CASSLEGPGGSQYF.

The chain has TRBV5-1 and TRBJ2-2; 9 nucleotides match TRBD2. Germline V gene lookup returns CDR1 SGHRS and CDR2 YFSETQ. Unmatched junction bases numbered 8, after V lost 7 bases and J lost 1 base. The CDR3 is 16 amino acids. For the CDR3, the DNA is TGCGCCAGCGGGCAACTAGCGGGTGTGAACACCGGGGAGCTGTTTTTT. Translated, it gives CASGQLAGVNTGELFF.

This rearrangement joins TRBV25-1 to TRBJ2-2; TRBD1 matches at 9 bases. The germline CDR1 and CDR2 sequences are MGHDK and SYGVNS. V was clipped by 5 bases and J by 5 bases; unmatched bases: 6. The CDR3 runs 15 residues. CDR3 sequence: CASSPGTGKTGELFF. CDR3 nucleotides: TGTGCCAGCAGTCCTGGGACAGGGAAAACCGGGGAGCTGTTTTTT.

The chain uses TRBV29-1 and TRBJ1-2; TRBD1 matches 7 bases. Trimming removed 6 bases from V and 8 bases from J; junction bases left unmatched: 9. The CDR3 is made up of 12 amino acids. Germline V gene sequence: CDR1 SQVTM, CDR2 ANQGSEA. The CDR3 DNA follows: TGCAGCGTCCAAGGGGGCCAGGCGGGCTACACCTTC. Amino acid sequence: CSVQGGQAGYTF.

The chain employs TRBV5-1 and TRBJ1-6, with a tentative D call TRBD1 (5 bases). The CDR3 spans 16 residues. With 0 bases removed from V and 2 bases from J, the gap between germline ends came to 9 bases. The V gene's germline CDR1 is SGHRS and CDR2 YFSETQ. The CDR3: CASSLEGRAYNSPLHF. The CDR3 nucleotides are TGCGCCAGCAGCTTGGAAGGCAGGGCCTATAATTCACCCCTCCACTTT.